This T cell receptor beta chain appears in the sequencing data of a study of beta chain features in type 1 diabetes. Study-level background: Cell yields, gender and age were comparable in patients and healthy donors.

This CDR3 region has 16 residues. CDR1 and CDR2 (germline): LGHNA, YSLEER. V was pared by 4 bases and J by 6 bases, with 9 bases of the junction left unmatched. General study findings and limits: Type 1 diabetes patients had moderately but significantly shorter TCRB CDR3s in all four CD4+ subsets.

This clone turned up a few times. Its antigen is unknown. The whole isolated RNA underwent reverse transcription, so sequencing captured expressed TCRB transcripts. The assay was immunoSEQ multiplex PCR, and TCRdb's table has in-frame clones only and misses some. The data hold hundreds of thousands of clones, with 11% to 15% observed a single time. Each of the CD4+ naive, central memory, regulatory and stem cell-like memory populations was sorted via CD45RO/CCR7/CD25/CD127/CD95/CD27. Sequencing was done on a sample of naive CD4+ T cells from blood. The TCR originated in a man between 18 and 35 years old with type 1 diabetes. The chain employs TRBV4-3 and TRBJ2-1; 10 nucleotides line up with TRBD1. The CDR3 DNA follows: TGCGCCAGCAGCCTGTCCGGGACAGGGGTTCGCAATGAGCAGTTCTTC. Its protein product is CASSLSGTGVRNEQFF.